This T cell receptor (beta chain) came from a study of vaccination and CD4 T cells after COVID-19. Study-level points and caveats: Within convalescent individuals, 304 out of 307 vaccine-specific clones proved to be spike mono-reactive.

Treatment: roughly nine-day PBMC culture with coronavirus spike peptide pools or control peptides (ViraFEST assay). Gathered ahead of the COVID-19 pandemic (2011-2018) were the CD4+ T cells of the unexposed donor. Wells that each held some 2 million PBMCs were cultured with roughly 10 IU/ml IL-2 and 7.5 to 10 ug/ml peptide pools. With the Oncomine TCR Beta short-read assay, DNA from cultured CD4+ T cells was sequenced. Via MiXCR, TCRdb re-called the PCR reads, giving one row per CDR3 protein. The data show 3,500 to 4,500 distinct CDR3 sequences, roughly a quarter seen once. Regarding this clonotype: Antigen specificity is unknown.

Germline CDR1 GTSNPN, CDR2 SVGIG (reference sequence). The V gene lost 3 bases and the J gene lost 5 bases, with 10 bases spanning the gap. The CDR3 has 12 residues. This clonotype was sampled from a human donor in good health. The specimen sequenced was CD4+ T cells from blood, cultured in vitro. The chain combines TRBV30 with TRBJ2-5; no clear D. The CDR3 DNA is TGTGCCTGGAGCTGGAAAGCGGAGACCCAGTACTTC. Amino acids: CAWSWKAETQYF.